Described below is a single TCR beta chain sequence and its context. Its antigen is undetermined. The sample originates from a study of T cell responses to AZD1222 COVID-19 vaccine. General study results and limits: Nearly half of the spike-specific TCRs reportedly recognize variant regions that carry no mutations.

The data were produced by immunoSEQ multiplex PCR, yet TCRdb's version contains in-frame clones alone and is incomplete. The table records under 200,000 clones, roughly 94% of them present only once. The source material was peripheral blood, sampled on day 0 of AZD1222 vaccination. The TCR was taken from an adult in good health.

This CDR3 reads CASKKAGGLDRYTF. As DNA, the CDR3 is TGTGCCAGCAAGAAGGCAGGGGGCTTGGATCGCTACACCTTC. This chain joins TRBV28 and TRBJ1-2, with 8 bases that match TRBD1. Looked up from germline, CDR1 is MDHEN and CDR2 is SYDVKM. The trim removed 7 bases at V and 9 bases at J, leaving 13 bases unmatched. This CDR3 has 14 amino acids.